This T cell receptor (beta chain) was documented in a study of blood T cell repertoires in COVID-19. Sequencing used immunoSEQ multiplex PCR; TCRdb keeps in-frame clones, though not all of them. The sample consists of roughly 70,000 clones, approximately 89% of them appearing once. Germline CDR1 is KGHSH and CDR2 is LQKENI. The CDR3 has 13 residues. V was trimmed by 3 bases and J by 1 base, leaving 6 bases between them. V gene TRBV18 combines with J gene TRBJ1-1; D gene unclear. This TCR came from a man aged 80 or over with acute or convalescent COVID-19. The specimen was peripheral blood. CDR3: CASSPQENTEAFF. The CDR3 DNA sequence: TGTGCCAGCTCACCTCAGGAGAACACTGAAGCTTTCTTT.